Presented here are 22 T cell receptor beta chains from one specimen sequenced in a study of blood T cell repertoires in COVID-19 (TCRdb year 2020). Libraries were built with the immunoSEQ multiplex PCR assay. The immuneACCESS repertoire file appears here via TCRdb, limited to in-frame rearrangements. These files lack a portion of the clones; in checked studies, under half of the deficit traces to unresolved V genes, and the cause of the others is not known. The sample profile shows 250,000 to 300,000 clones; around 91% of them were found once. Roughly an eighth of the sample comes from the top ten. Sequencing input: peripheral blood. These receptors all stem from a woman in her sixties or seventies with acute or convalescent COVID-19.

The chain is built from TRBV3-1 (or the pseudogene TRBV3-2) and TRBJ1-4; tentatively, D is TRBD1 (5 bases). V dropped 4 bases and J dropped 2 bases, with 20 bases sitting between them. There are 18 residues in the CDR3. The germline CDR1 and CDR2 sequences are LGHDT and YNNKEL (reference sequence). This CDR3 reads CASSPTFTGLRTNEKLFF. In nucleotides, the CDR3 is TGTGCCAGCAGCCCTACTTTTACAGGTCTCCGGACTAATGAAAAACTGTTTTTT.

The chain recombines TRBV6-2 or TRBV6-3 with TRBJ1-1, with 12 bases that match TRBD1. CDR1 is MNHEY, CDR2 SVGEGT, per germline. The CDR3 covers 19 residues. J gave up 2 bases and V 2 bases, and 12 bases lay outside the gene matches. The chain's CDR3 is CASSYPRGQGALSNTEAFF. The CDR3 region has the DNA TGTGCCAGCAGTTACCCTAGGGGACAGGGGGCCCTTAGCAACACTGAAGCTTTCTTT.

V usage is TRBV5-8 and J usage is TRBJ1-2, with 8 bases matching TRBD1. This CDR3 comprises 12 residues. CDR1 is SGHTS, CDR2 YDEGEE, per germline. Unmatched junction bases numbered 5, after V lost 5 bases and J lost 8 bases. CDR3: CASRQGAYGYTF. CDR3 nucleotides: TGTGCCAGCAGGCAGGGGGCTTACGGCTACACCTTC.

The sample holds a few counts of this clone. This chain connects TRBV9 to TRBJ2-7; 9 positions agree with TRBD1. The CDR3 loop spans 14 amino acids. V shed 2 bases and J 3 bases; nucleotides not matched to a gene: 3. Germline V lookup: CDR1 SGDLS, CDR2 YYNGEE. The CDR3, as DNA: TGTGCCAGCAGCGTGGGACAGGGAGACTACGAGCAGTACTTC. Its protein is CASSVGQGDYEQYF. The whole variable domain, filled in from reference TRBV9 and TRBJ2-7, reads DSGVTQTPKHLITATGQRVTLRCSPRSGDLSVYWYQQSLDQGLQFLIQYYNGEERAKGNILERFSAQQFPDLHSELNLSSLELGDSALYFCASSVGQGDYEQYFGPGTRLTVT.

This chain joins TRBV3-1 (or the pseudogene TRBV3-2) and TRBJ2-7; D perhaps matches TRBD2 (6 bases). The CDR3 contains 15 residues. V was cut by 4 bases and J by 4 bases, with 17 bases left in between. Germline CDR1 and CDR2: LGHDT and YNNKEL (reference sequence). This chain's CDR3 is CASSLRDSSGYEQYF. Here the CDR3 DNA reads TGTGCCAGCAGCCTCCGGGACTCATCCGGGTACGAGCAGTACTTC.

This clone was detected once. An end of the junction does not agree with germline; a read error may underlie this. The chain links TRBV3-1 (or the pseudogene TRBV3-2) to TRBJ2-5; the D gene is possibly TRBD2 (6 bases). This CDR3 comprises 12 residues. The germline V gene has CDR1 LGHDT and CDR2 YNNKEL (reference sequence). CDR3 protein: CASSQDTARRDF. The CDR3 DNA follows: TGTGCCAGCAGCCAAGATACGGCTAGGAGGGACTTC.

CDR3 amino acids: CASSLRRTSGRAGETQYF. The CDR3 coding sequence is TGTGCCAGCAGCTTAAGGAGGACTAGCGGGAGGGCCGGTGAGACCCAGTACTTC. The chain uses TRBV7-8 and TRBJ2-5; 15 bases agree with TRBD2. This CDR3 contains 18 residues. CDR1 and CDR2 (germline): SGHVS, FQNEAQ. V gave up 2 bases and J gave up 5 bases; unmatched junction bases: 9.

This chain connects TRBV29-1 to TRBJ2-2, with D unclear. The CDR3 covers 14 residues. Germline CDR1 and CDR2: SQVTM and ANQGSEA. Trimming removed 3 bases from V and 2 bases from J, with 10 bases in between. Written as DNA, the CDR3 is TGCAGCGTTGACCTTTGGGCAAACACCGGGGAGCTGTTTTTT. Its protein is CSVDLWANTGELFF.

V gene TRBV7-8 combines with J gene TRBJ1-5; unclear D gene. Germline CDR1 reads SGHVS; CDR2 reads FQNEAQ. The CDR3 spans 12 residues. V was clipped by 5 bases and J by 9 bases, with 11 bases between them. This CDR3 reads CASSLNFGPQHF. The CDR3 nucleotides are TGTGCCAGCAGCCTTAACTTTGGGCCCCAGCATTTT.

CDR3 region: CATSDSVTGTLGYTF. The CDR3, as DNA: TGTGCCACCAGTGATTCCGTGACAGGGACCCTAGGCTACACCTTC. The genes are TRBV24-1 and TRBJ1-2; 7 nucleotides align to TRBD1. The CDR3 has 15 amino acids. V gave up 2 bases and J gave up 8 bases; unmatched junction bases: 10. Germline V CDR1 and CDR2: KGHDR, SFDVKD.

The V call is TRBV5-5, the J call TRBJ2-5, with D tentatively TRBD1 (5 bases). V lost 4 bases to trimming and J lost 2 bases, with 9 bases between them. Germline V gene lookup returns CDR1 SGHKS and CDR2 YYEKEE (reference sequence). This CDR3 region has 13 residues. In DNA form, the CDR3 reads TGTGCCAGCAGCCCACAGGTTCAAGAGACCCAGTACTTC. As protein: CASSPQVQETQYF.

The chain recombines TRBV6-2 or TRBV6-3 with TRBJ2-3; 8 bases agree with TRBD2. The CDR3 length is 14 residues. From germline, CDR1 is MNHEY and CDR2 SVGEGT. V lost 5 bases to trimming and J lost 6 bases; unmatched junction nucleotides: 7. The DNA for the CDR3 is TGTGCCAGCAGTGGGACTAGGGCCGGCGATACGCAGTATTTT. Protein product: CASSGTRAGDTQYF.

J is TRBJ2-5 and V is TRBV5-8, with D unresolved. Germline V CDR1 and CDR2: SGHTS, YDEGEE. The CDR3 extends over 11 amino acids. V lost 2 bases and J 5 bases, leaving 4 bases between the germline ends. The CDR3 nucleotides read TGTGCCAGCAGCTTTAGCGAGACCCAGTACTTC. The encoded protein is CASSFSETQYF.

The rearrangement joins TRBV10-3 to TRBJ2-1; D is unclear. CDR1 ENHRY and CDR2 SYGVKD come from the germline V gene. V shed 1 base and J shed 7 bases, with 8 bases lying between them. This CDR3 is built from 13 residues. The CDR3 region is CAISEYEDNEQFF. The CDR3, as DNA: TGTGCCATCAGTGAGTACGAGGATAATGAGCAGTTCTTC.

This clone was recorded once. CDR3 nucleotide sequence: TGTGCCAGCAGCCAACCATGGGACATACTAAGAGAGACCCAGTACTTC. Its protein product is CASSQPWDILRETQYF. This sequence joins TRBV3-1 (or the pseudogene TRBV3-2) and TRBJ2-5; D possibly corresponds to TRBD1 (6 bases). The germline V gene encodes CDR1 LGHDT and CDR2 YNNKEL (reference sequence). The CDR3 is made up of 16 amino acids. The V and J ends lost 2 bases and 4 bases respectively, with 17 bases between them.

The rearrangement joins TRBV2 to TRBJ2-3; 8 bases agree with TRBD2. Trimming cost V 7 bases and J 5 bases; bases outside gene matches: 5. Germline V gene sequence: CDR1 SNHLY, CDR2 FYNNEI. This CDR3 has 13 residues. The CDR3 DNA follows: TGTGCCAGCATTCGGGAGGGCCAAGATACGCAGTATTTT. Translated, it gives CASIREGQDTQYF.

The sample holds a few counts of this clone. This chain uses TRBV19 with TRBJ1-5, with TRBD1 as a possible D gene (6 bases). CDR3 length equals 17 residues. Germline-derived CDR1 and CDR2 are LNHDA and SQIVND (reference sequence). The V end lost 3 bases, the J end lost 0 bases, and 15 bases lay between the germline ends. The CDR3 sequence: CASSIHRATYSNQPQHF. CDR3 in DNA: TGTGCCAGTAGTATTCACAGGGCCACGTATAGCAATCAGCCCCAGCATTTT. The full variable domain, in which reference TRBV19 and TRBJ1-5 provide the parts outside the CDR3, is DGGITQSPKYLFRKEGQNVTLSCEQNLNHDAMYWYRQDPGQGLRLIYYSQIVNDFQKGDIAEGYSVSREKKESFPLTVTSAQKNPTAFYLCASSIHRATYSNQPQHFGDGTRLSIL.

The chain joins TRBV6-5 to TRBJ1-5; 8 bases are a match to TRBD1. The CDR3 covers 14 residues. Per the germline V gene, CDR1 is MNHEY and CDR2 is SVGAGI. J gave up 7 bases and V 7 bases, and 9 bases lay outside the gene matches. As DNA, the CDR3 is TGTGCCAGCAACATAGGACAGGGTGAACAGCCCCAGCATTTT. This gives the protein CASNIGQGEQPQHF.

J is TRBJ1-6 and V is TRBV20-1, with TRBD1 matching 8 bases. The germline V gene has CDR1 DFQATT and CDR2 SNEGSKA (reference sequence). The J segment lost 8 bases and the V segment lost 3 bases, leaving 6 bases of the junction unmatched. The CDR3 runs 14 residues. Here the CDR3 reads CSASAGGMDSPLHF. Written as DNA, the CDR3 is TGCAGTGCTAGTGCAGGGGGCATGGATTCACCCCTCCACTTT.

This chain connects TRBV10-2 to TRBJ2-1, with D perhaps TRBD1 (7 bases). Germline V CDR1 and CDR2: WSHSY, SAAADI. The germline V and J ends were trimmed by 4 bases and 1 base, with 11 bases remaining between them. The CDR3 runs to 15 residues. CDR3 amino acids: CASSGAGGSYNEQFF. Written as DNA, the CDR3 is TGCGCCAGCAGTGGTGCAGGGGGGTCCTACAATGAGCAGTTCTTC.

Here the CDR3 DNA reads TGTGCCAGTAGTATAGTCCATAGCGGGAGCTCCTACAATGAGCAGTTCTTC. This codes for CASSIVHSGSSYNEQFF. The chain recombines TRBV19 with TRBJ2-1; 9 bases match TRBD2. Germline trimming cut 1 base from V and 0 bases from J; bases unmatched to any gene: 4. The V gene's germline CDR1 is LNHDA and CDR2 SQIVND (reference sequence). The length of the CDR3 is 17 residues.

The V call is TRBV19, the J call TRBJ1-6; TRBD1 matches 8 bases. There are 14 residues in the CDR3. Germline V gene data show CDR1 as LNHDA and CDR2 as SQIVND (reference sequence). Trimming at V came to 4 bases and at J to 10 bases, leaving 6 bases not matched to a gene. The CDR3 is CASSRTGYNSPLHF. CDR3 nucleotides: TGTGCCAGTAGTAGGACAGGGTACAACTCACCCCTCCACTTT.